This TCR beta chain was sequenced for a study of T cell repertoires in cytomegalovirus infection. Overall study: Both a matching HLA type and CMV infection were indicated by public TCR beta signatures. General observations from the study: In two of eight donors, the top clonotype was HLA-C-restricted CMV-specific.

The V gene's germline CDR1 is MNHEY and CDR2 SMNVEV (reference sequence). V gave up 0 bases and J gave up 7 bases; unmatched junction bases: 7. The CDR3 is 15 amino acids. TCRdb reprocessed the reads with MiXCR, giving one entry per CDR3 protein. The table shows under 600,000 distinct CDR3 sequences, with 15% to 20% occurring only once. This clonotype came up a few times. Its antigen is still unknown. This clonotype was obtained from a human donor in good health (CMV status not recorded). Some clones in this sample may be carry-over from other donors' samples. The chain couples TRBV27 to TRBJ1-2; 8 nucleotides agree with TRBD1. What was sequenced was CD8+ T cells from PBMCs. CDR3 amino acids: CASSLSKTGVRGYTF. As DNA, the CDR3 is TGTGCCAGCAGTTTATCGAAGACAGGGGTTCGTGGCTACACCTTC.